This TCR beta chain emerged from a study of beta chain features in type 1 diabetes. For this clone: The antigen is undetermined.

The isolated RNA, all of it, was reverse transcribed, so expressed TCRB transcripts were what got sequenced. Data came from immunoSEQ multiplex PCR; TCRdb stores just in-frame clones and leaves some out. Altogether some 250,000 clones are present, 25% to 30% being singletons, with the ten largest covering 3% to 4%. Study-level findings and limits: For cells with high TCR expression, cDNA sequencing could yield over-representation. There were fewer insertions and more deletions at the VDJ junctions of type 1 diabetes patients.

A single heparinised draw of approximately 0.12 L on average was taken per donor. Central memory, naive, regulatory and stem cell-like memory CD4+ cells were sorted by CD45RO/CCR7/CD25/CD127/CD95/CD27. There are 14 residues in the CDR3. Trimming removed 6 bases at V and 2 bases at J, with 13 bases between. The germline gives CDR1 ENHRY, CDR2 SYGVKD. The sequenced sample consisted of central memory CD4+ T cells from blood. The chain combines TRBV10-3 with TRBJ2-5, with TRBD1 as a possible D gene (6 bases). The source is a man younger than 45 in good health. CDR3 DNA sequence: TGTGCCATCAGGCCGGACAGAGTTCAAGAGACCCAGTACTTC. It is translated as CAIRPDRVQETQYF.